This note documents a single TCR beta chain sequence. As yet, its antigen is unknown. This record belongs to a study of T cells in localized non-small cell lung cancer. Germline assignment: CDR1 SGHNT and CDR2 YYREEE (reference sequence). V dropped 3 bases and J dropped 2 bases, with 10 bases sitting between them. The CDR3 covers 14 residues. Study findings and constraints: Longer overall survival was associated with a higher density of T cells in the blood. Tumor trailed uninvolved adjacent lung in T cell clonality, which peaked there. The study detected a median roughly 57 of the top 100 tumor clones in adjacent lung.

Using immunoSEQ multiplex PCR, the repertoire was profiled, and TCRdb retains in-frame clones only, with some absent. The sample contains 15,000 to 25,000 clones, over 75% of which appear only once. This chain connects TRBV5-4 to TRBJ2-3; unclear D gene. Sequencing used peripheral blood, obtained before any cancer treatment. The source of this sequence is a man between 40 and 70 years old with stage I lung adenocarcinoma. This CDR3 is CASSSDLFTDTQYF. The CDR3 coding sequence is TGTGCCAGCAGCTCTGACCTTTTCACAGATACGCAGTATTTT.